These T cell receptor beta chains were read from a single sample in a study of T cells in Graves' hyperthyroidism and ophthalmopathy. TCRdb called the multiplex PCR reads again in MiXCR, with one record for every CDR3 protein. The sample includes 700,000 to 950,000 distinct CDR3 sequences, approximately 40% of them seen just once. Sequencing used blood. These TCRs come from a woman between 40 and 50 years old with Graves' hyperthyroidism. Each CDR3 is given with its conserved first and last residue. The order of the fields is D gene, J gene, clone size, V gene, CDR3 protein, CDR3 DNA. The D gene is left open where the match is weak. Size values are once, few and many counts, or a class for expanded clones, and some rows have none.

. | TRBJ2-7 | many | TRBV14 | CASSPAWVTYEQYF | TGTGCCAGCAGCCCGGCGTGGGTGACCTACGAGCAGTACTTC
. | TRBJ1-2 | . | TRBV4-1 | CASSQGDQVAYGYTF | TGCGCCAGCAGCCAAGGTGACCAGGTAGCCTATGGCTACACCTTC
TRBD1 | TRBJ2-5 | many | TRBV20-1 | CSAPGQGKEETQYF | TGCAGTGCTCCAGGACAGGGAAAGGAAGAGACCCAGTACTTC
. | TRBJ1-1 | few | TRBV20-1 | CSARSGGPGTEAFF | TGCAGTGCTAGGTCGGGGGGGCCAGGCACTGAAGCTTTCTTT
TRBD1 | TRBJ1-2 | . | TRBV25-1 | CASSGDRGLKGYTF | TGTGCCAGCAGTGGGGACAGGGGGCTAAAGGGCTACACCTTC
TRBD1 | TRBJ2-7 | many | TRBV20-1 | CSAHPGQGFNEQYF | TGCAGTGCCCACCCGGGACAGGGGTTCAACGAGCAGTACTTC
TRBD1 | TRBJ1-2 | . | TRBV6-5 | CASSSFRDRSYGYTF | TGTGCCAGCAGTTCATTCAGGGACAGAAGCTATGGCTACACCTTC
TRBD1 | TRBJ1-2 | few | TRBV6-6 | CASSYDEGAMNYGYTF | TGTGCCAGCAGTTACGATGAGGGGGCTATGAACTATGGCTACACCTTC
TRBD1 | TRBJ1-1 | . | TRBV10-3 | CAISETGGNEAFF | TGTGCCATCAGTGAGACAGGGGGCAATGAAGCTTTCTTT
. | TRBJ1-1 | . | TRBV10-3 | CAIGGDLSTEAFF | TGTGCCATCGGAGGGGACTTATCGACTGAAGCTTTCTTT
. | TRBJ1-4 | many | TRBV20-1 | CSARASSWATNEKLFF | TGCAGTGCTAGAGCCTCTTCCTGGGCAACTAATGAAAAACTGTTTTTT
. | TRBJ2-3 | . | TRBV9 | CASSTGGRTSTDTQYF | TGTGCCAGCAGCACCGGAGGGAGAACGAGCACAGATACGCAGTATTTT
. | TRBJ1-4 | . | TRBV27 | CASRRDGASEKLSF | TGTGCCAGCAGGAGGGACGGAGCTTCTGAAAAACTGTCTTTT
. | TRBJ2-2 | many | TRBV12-3/TRBV12-4 | CASSFGGPGGELFF | TGTGCCAGCAGTTTTGGAGGCCCAGGTGGGGAGCTGTTTTTT
. | TRBJ2-7 | . | TRBV20-1 | CSAPTGLYEQYF | TGCAGTGCCCCGACAGGACTCTACGAGCAGTACTTC
. | TRBJ1-1 | few | TRBV12-3/TRBV12-4 | CASSYSAPWETEAFF | TGTGCCAGCAGTTACTCTGCACCCTGGGAGACTGAAGCTTTCTTT
. | TRBJ1-1 | few | TRBV15 | CATSRVTGHLDTEAFF | TGTGCCACCAGCAGAGTAACGGGACACTTGGACACTGAAGCTTTCTTT
. | TRBJ2-5 | many | TRBV24-1 | CATSDQPQETQYF | TGTGCCACCAGTGACCAACCACAAGAGACCCAGTACTTC
. | TRBJ2-5 | many | TRBV4-3 | CASSSGGARETQYF | TGCGCCAGCAGCAGCGGCGGGGCCAGGGAGACCCAGTACTTC
. | TRBJ1-2 | many | TRBV6-5 | CAVNARGYGYTF | TGTGCCGTTAACGCCAGGGGCTATGGCTACACCTTC
. | TRBJ1-4 | . | TRBV10-3 | CASSYVGGADNEKLFF | TGTGCCAGCAGTTACGTTGGGGGGGCGGATAATGAAAAACTGTTTTTT
. | TRBJ1-6 | . | TRBV6-6 | CASSRRENSPLHF | TGTGCCAGCAGTCGGCGGGAAAATTCACCCCTCCACTTT
. | TRBJ2-5 | many | TRBV4-3 | CASSQDLGFETQYF | TGCGCCAGCAGCCAAGATCTCGGATTTGAGACCCAGTACTTC
. | TRBJ2-1 | . | TRBV20-1 | CSANNEQFF | TGCAGTGCTAACAATGAGCAGTTCTTC
TRBD2 | TRBJ2-7 | many | TRBV7-2 | CASSLVGGSGEQYF | TGTGCCAGCAGCTTAGTCGGCGGGAGCGGTGAGCAGTACTTC
. | TRBJ1-5 | few | TRBV19 | CASSPLLPRDGRGGVHQPQHF | TGTGCCAGTAGTCCTCTACTCCCCCGGGACGGCAGGGGTGGGGTCCATCAGCCCCAGCATTTT
. | TRBJ1-1 | . | TRBV7-9 | CASSLGSGGRGWTEAFF | TGTGCCAGCAGCTTGGGTAGCGGGGGCAGAGGATGGACTGAAGCTTTCTTT
TRBD2 | TRBJ2-5 | many | TRBV20-1 | CSARLAGGPGETQYF | TGCAGTGCCAGACTAGCGGGAGGGCCAGGGGAGACCCAGTACTTC
TRBD2 | TRBJ2-7 | few | TRBV5-1 | CASSLVASGSRRIYEQYF | TGCGCCAGCAGCTTGGTGGCTAGCGGGAGTCGGCGGATCTACGAGCAGTACTTC
. | TRBJ1-1 | . | TRBV10-3 | CAISVDSYTEAFF | TGTGCCATCAGTGTTGACAGTTACACTGAAGCTTTCTTT
. | TRBJ1-2 | . | TRBV6-5 | CASSVFDRGGTANYGYTF | TGTGCCAGCAGTGTATTCGACAGAGGTGGGACTGCTAACTATGGCTACACCTTC